The rows below give T cell receptor beta chains drawn from one sample of a study of cytotoxic CD8 clonotypes in ibrutinib-treated CLL. Produced via immunoSEQ multiplex PCR; TCRdb's table is partial and in-frame only. The table has hundreds of thousands of clones, 70% seen once. The sample in question was PBMCs, obtained after 24 months of ibrutinib treatment. The source is a human donor with chronic lymphocytic leukemia. The conserved cysteine and the conserved F or W are not part of the CDR3 here. The order of the fields is V gene, J gene, clone size, CDR3 protein. Expanded clones are given a class, and other clones once, few, many or no size at all.

V: TRBV25-1
J: TRBJ1-2
size: few
CDR3: ASSGIPVEAGYT

V: TRBV7-7
J: TRBJ2-1
size: few
CDR3: ASSLASGNEQF

V: TRBV5-1
J: TRBJ2-3
size: NA
CDR3: ASSKGDTQY

V: TRBV27
J: TRBJ2-7
size: NA
CDR3: ASSSLAGQLYEQY

V: TRBV7-9
J: TRBJ1-2
size: NA
CDR3: ASSAPTRVDYGYT

V: TRBV5-1
J: TRBJ2-7
size: few
CDR3: ASGGGDGSGEQY

V: TRBV10-3
J: TRBJ2-5
size: NA
CDR3: AIRQGAQETQY

V: TRBV5-1
J: TRBJ2-7
size: NA
CDR3: ASSLGVGYEQY

V: TRBV7-2
J: TRBJ1-4
size: NA
CDR3: ASSYLGGRPGEKLF

V: TRBV5-6
J: TRBJ2-7
size: NA
CDR3: ASSFKGREQY

V: TRBV7-2
J: TRBJ2-7
size: NA
CDR3: ASSWGTGGTYEQY